A single sample is the source of the 14 T cell receptor beta chains below, sequenced in a study of cytomegalovirus exposure and HLA in healthy donors. This table comes from immunoSEQ multiplex PCR, and its TCRdb copy is limited to in-frame clones, with some not included. The top ten hold around 3.3% of the sample, which has some 120,000 clones, under 90% seen once. Sequencing was done on a sample of PBMCs. These receptors were obtained from a man aged 25-45 years in good health and CMV-seronegative.

The rearrangement uses TRBV9 and TRBJ2-1; 10 bases align to TRBD1. The CDR3 spans 14 residues. V shed 2 bases and J 9 bases; nucleotides not matched to a gene: 5. From germline, CDR1 is SGDLS and CDR2 YYNGEE. CDR3 bases: TGTGCCAGCAGCGTGATGACAGGGGGCACTGAGCAGTTCTTC. This codes for CASSVMTGGTEQFF.

CDR3 amino acids: CASSLGWSRFTDTQYF. The CDR3 DNA reads as TGTGCCAGCAGCTTAGGCTGGAGCCGATTCACAGATACGCAGTATTTT. The rearrangement joins TRBV7-2 to TRBJ2-3; D unresolved. This CDR3 comprises 16 residues. From germline, CDR1 is SGHTA and CDR2 FQGNSA. V shed 1 base and J shed 2 bases, with 13 bases lying between them.

The chain is built from TRBV4-3 and TRBJ1-2, with 8 bases matching TRBD1. CDR3 length: 15 residues. Germline V lookup: CDR1 LGHNA, CDR2 YSLEER. Trimming removed 1 base from V and 6 bases from J; junction bases left unmatched: 7. This CDR3 reads CASSQANRGGDGYTF. The CDR3 DNA follows: TGCGCCAGCAGCCAAGCTAACAGGGGGGGGGATGGCTACACCTTC.

The chain is built from TRBV7-9 and TRBJ2-7; TRBD1 might be the D (5 bases). This CDR3 has 14 amino acids. The V gene's germline CDR1 is SEHNR and CDR2 FQNEAQ (reference sequence). With 4 bases removed from V and 2 bases from J, the gap between germline ends came to 12 bases. CDR3 DNA sequence: TGTGCCAGCAGCTCCCTAGGGGCCCCCTACGAGCAGTACTTC. Amino acid sequence: CASSSLGAPYEQYF.

The genes are TRBV6-5 and TRBJ2-1; 7 bases fit TRBD2. The germline V gene has CDR1 MNHEY and CDR2 SVGAGI. The CDR3 spans 16 residues. Germline trimming cut 4 bases from V and 5 bases from J; bases unmatched to any gene: 11. In DNA form, the CDR3 reads TGTGCCAGCAGTTTCAAAGGGGCGGGGGTCGACAATGAGCAGTTCTTC. Its protein product is CASSFKGAGVDNEQFF.

This chain joins TRBV28 and TRBJ1-4; a weak D match, TRBD1 (5 bases). The germline V and J ends were trimmed by 4 bases and 7 bases, with 13 bases remaining between them. The CDR3 length is 14 residues. In germline, CDR1 is MDHEN, CDR2 SYDVKM. CDR3 nucleotide sequence: TGTGCCAGCAGTTCGGGGGGGACGGGTGAAAAACTGTTTTTT. Translating gives CASSSGGTGEKLFF.

The chain couples TRBV10-2 to TRBJ1-6, with 8 bases matching TRBD1. This CDR3 region has 16 residues. The J segment lost 9 bases and the V segment lost 6 bases, leaving 13 bases of the junction unmatched. The germline V gene has CDR1 WSHSY and CDR2 SAAADI. The CDR3 protein is CASSQPGQGGGSPLHF. The CDR3 region has the DNA TGCGCCAGCAGCCAACCCGGACAGGGAGGAGGTTCACCCCTCCACTTT.

The CDR3 loop is CASSPWGGWILRKTYGYTF. The DNA of the CDR3 is TGTGCCAGCAGCCCTTGGGGGGGTTGGATCCTCCGCAAAACCTATGGCTACACCTTC. The gene calls are TRBV11-3 and TRBJ1-2, with a tentative D call TRBD1 (5 bases). The germline V gene has CDR1 SGHNT and CDR2 YENEEA. The CDR3 extends over 19 amino acids. The germline V and J ends were trimmed by 5 bases and 4 bases, with 29 bases remaining between them.

The chain is built from TRBV6-4 and TRBJ1-5; 11 bases align to TRBD1. V shed 3 bases and J 2 bases; nucleotides not matched to a gene: 6. The CDR3 covers 17 residues. Germline V gives CDR1 MRHNA, CDR2 SNTAGT. This CDR3 is CASSDRGTGGCNQPQHF. For the CDR3, the DNA is TGTGCCAGCAGTGATCGGGGGACAGGGGGATGCAATCAGCCCCAGCATTTT.

V and J are TRBV7-9 and TRBJ2-5, with TRBD1 matching over 7 bases. The V gene's germline CDR1 is SEHNR and CDR2 FQNEAQ (reference sequence). J was trimmed by 7 bases and V by 5 bases; bases with no gene match: 13. The CDR3 has 15 amino acids. The CDR3 sequence: CASSLGGRAIGTQYF. CDR3 sequence (DNA): TGTGCCAGCAGCCTAGGGGGCCGGGCTATCGGGACCCAGTACTTC.

The chain's CDR3 is CASSPPGGETQYF. CDR3 in DNA: TGCGCCAGCAGCCCGCCTGGAGGAGAGACCCAGTACTTC. This chain connects TRBV5-1 to TRBJ2-5; the D gene is possibly TRBD2 (5 bases). Trimming pared 4 bases from V and 4 bases from J, leaving 11 bases between. The CDR3 spans 13 residues. CDR1 is SGHRS, CDR2 YFSETQ, per germline.

V is TRBV7-2 and J is TRBJ1-2, with D possibly TRBD1 on 6 matching bases. The germline V gene has CDR1 SGHTA and CDR2 FQGNSA. The ends were cut back, 2 bases at V and 3 bases at J, with 10 bases in the middle. CDR3 length equals 14 residues. The CDR3 DNA reads as TGTGCCAGCAGCTTACGGCGACAGGACTATGGCTACACCTTC. Protein product: CASSLRRQDYGYTF.

This chain joins TRBV18 and TRBJ2-7; 9 positions match TRBD1. Germline CDR1 and CDR2: KGHSH and LQKENI. V lost 1 base, J lost 2 bases, and 3 bases stayed unmatched. There are 15 residues in the CDR3. The CDR3 DNA is TGTGCCAGCTCACCACAGGGACAGGGAGCCTACGAGCAGTACTTC. Translated, it gives CASSPQGQGAYEQYF.

In DNA, the CDR3 is TGTGCCAGCAGCGTAGGTCTAGCGGGGGGGCCCCTGGAGACCCAGTACTTC. This translates into CASSVGLAGGPLETQYF. V gene TRBV9 combines with J gene TRBJ2-5; 12 bases are a match to TRBD2. V gave up 0 bases and J gave up 5 bases; unmatched junction bases: 8. The CDR3 loop spans 17 amino acids. From germline, CDR1 is SGDLS and CDR2 YYNGEE.